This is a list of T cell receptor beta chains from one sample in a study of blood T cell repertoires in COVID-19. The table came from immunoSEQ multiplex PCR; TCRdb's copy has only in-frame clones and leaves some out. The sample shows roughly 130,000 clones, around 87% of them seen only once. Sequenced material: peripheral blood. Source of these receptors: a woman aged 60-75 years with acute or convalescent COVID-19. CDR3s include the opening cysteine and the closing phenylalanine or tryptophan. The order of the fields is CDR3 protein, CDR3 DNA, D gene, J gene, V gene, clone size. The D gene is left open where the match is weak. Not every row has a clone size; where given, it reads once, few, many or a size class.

CDR3 protein: CASSVAQFSSEQYF
CDR3 DNA: TGTGCCAGCAGCGTAGCTCAGTTCTCTAGCGAGCAGTACTTC
D gene: .
J gene: TRBJ2-7
V gene: TRBV9
clone size: .

CDR3 protein: CASGRGNEQFF
CDR3 DNA: TGTGCCAGCGGGAGGGGCAATGAGCAGTTCTTC
D gene: TRBD2
J gene: TRBJ2-1
V gene: TRBV7-2
clone size: .

CDR3 protein: CASSHPGTVRYGYTF
CDR3 DNA: TGTGCCAGTAGCCACCCCGGGACAGTCCGTTATGGCTACACCTTC
D gene: TRBD1
J gene: TRBJ1-2
V gene: TRBV19
clone size: .

CDR3 protein: CASSLAGGAANTGELFF
CDR3 DNA: TGTGCCAGCAGCCTAGCGGGAGGTGCCGCGAACACCGGGGAGCTGTTTTTT
D gene: TRBD2
J gene: TRBJ2-2
V gene: TRBV6-2/TRBV6-3
clone size: .

CDR3 protein: CASSVAGGRTGELFF
CDR3 DNA: TGTGCCAGCAGCGTAGCAGGGGGTCGGACCGGGGAGCTGTTTTTT
D gene: TRBD1
J gene: TRBJ2-2
V gene: TRBV9
clone size: once

CDR3 protein: CASTRGNEQFF
CDR3 DNA: TGTGCCAGCACCCGAGGTAATGAGCAGTTCTTC
D gene: .
J gene: TRBJ2-1
V gene: TRBV7-9
clone size: few

CDR3 protein: CASSLGAGNTEAFF
CDR3 DNA: TGCGCCAGCAGCTTGGGGGCGGGGAACACTGAAGCTTTCTTT
D gene: .
J gene: TRBJ1-1
V gene: TRBV5-1
clone size: .

CDR3 protein: CASSRYLGTNEKLFF
CDR3 DNA: TGCGCCAGCAGCCGTTATCTCGGGACTAATGAAAAACTGTTTTTT
D gene: .
J gene: TRBJ1-4
V gene: TRBV5-1
clone size: few

CDR3 protein: CASKSDRRRGGYTF
CDR3 DNA: TGTGCCAGTAAATCTGATCGGAGGAGGGGAGGCTACACCTTC
D gene: .
J gene: TRBJ1-2
V gene: TRBV19
clone size: few

CDR3 protein: CSVDGGLNTGELFF
CDR3 DNA: TGCAGCGTTGATGGCGGACTGAACACCGGGGAGCTGTTTTTT
D gene: .
J gene: TRBJ2-2
V gene: TRBV29-1
clone size: .

CDR3 protein: CASSYTNMAGDQPQHF
CDR3 DNA: TGTGCCAGCAGTTACACCAATATGGCGGGCGATCAGCCCCAGCATTTT
D gene: .
J gene: TRBJ1-5
V gene: TRBV6-6
clone size: .

CDR3 protein: CASSTPRQDRGLGYTF
CDR3 DNA: TGTGCCAGCAGTACCCCCCGACAGGACAGGGGATTAGGCTACACCTTC
D gene: TRBD1
J gene: TRBJ1-2
V gene: TRBV28
clone size: .

CDR3 protein: CASSQERGTDNEKLFF
CDR3 DNA: TGTGCCAGCAGCCAAGAAAGGGGGACAGATAATGAAAAACTGTTTTTT
D gene: TRBD1
J gene: TRBJ1-4
V gene: TRBV3-1/TRBV3-2
clone size: .

CDR3 protein: CASSSPTDTQYF
CDR3 DNA: TGTGCCAGCAGCTCTCCTACAGATACGCAGTATTTT
D gene: .
J gene: TRBJ2-3
V gene: TRBV6-2/TRBV6-3
clone size: few

CDR3 protein: CASSDRDRGGQPQHF
CDR3 DNA: TGTGCCAGCAGTGACCGGGACAGGGGCGGTCAGCCCCAGCATTTT
D gene: TRBD1
J gene: TRBJ1-5
V gene: TRBV2
clone size: .

CDR3 protein: CASGLFLSGSGRDTQYF
CDR3 DNA: TGTGCTAGTGGTTTGTTTCTTAGCGGGAGTGGTAGAGATACGCAGTATTTT
D gene: TRBD2
J gene: TRBJ2-3
V gene: TRBV12-5
clone size: .

CDR3 protein: CATSAPPSGSAGELFF
CDR3 DNA: TGTGCCACCAGTGCCCCCCCTAGCGGGAGTGCCGGGGAGCTGTTTTTT
D gene: TRBD2
J gene: TRBJ2-2
V gene: TRBV24-1
clone size: .

CDR3 protein: CASRSGSSGNTIYF
CDR3 DNA: TGTGCCAGCAGATCCGGGAGCTCTGGAAACACCATATATTTT
D gene: .
J gene: TRBJ1-3
V gene: TRBV11-1
clone size: .

CDR3 protein: CASSLQTGPGELFF
CDR3 DNA: TGCGCCAGCAGCCTGCAAACAGGGCCCGGGGAGCTGTTTTTT
D gene: .
J gene: TRBJ2-2
V gene: TRBV5-1
clone size: .

CDR3 protein: CASSLIPLSYEQYF
CDR3 DNA: TGTGCCAGCAGCTTAATCCCACTCTCCTACGAGCAGTACTTC
D gene: .
J gene: TRBJ2-7
V gene: TRBV7-3
clone size: .

CDR3 protein: CASSPFLGGGTEAFF
CDR3 DNA: TGTGCCAGCAGCCCCTTCCTCGGGGGGGGCACTGAAGCTTTCTTT
D gene: .
J gene: TRBJ1-1
V gene: TRBV7-2
clone size: few

CDR3 protein: CASSSTGANEKLFF
CDR3 DNA: TGTGCCAGTAGTTCGACAGGTGCTAATGAAAAACTGTTTTTT
D gene: .
J gene: TRBJ1-4
V gene: TRBV19
clone size: once

CDR3 protein: CASSPQIRQVKETQYF
CDR3 DNA: TGTGCCAGCTCACCACAAATTAGGCAGGTGAAAGAGACCCAGTACTTC
D gene: .
J gene: TRBJ2-5
V gene: TRBV18
clone size: .

CDR3 protein: CATSRDRLAGASYNEQFF
CDR3 DNA: TGTGCCACCAGCAGAGATCGTCTAGCGGGGGCCTCCTACAATGAGCAGTTCTTC
D gene: TRBD2
J gene: TRBJ2-1
V gene: TRBV15
clone size: .

CDR3 protein: CASSLLAGEPQYF
CDR3 DNA: TGTGCCAGCAGTTTACTGGCGGGAGAGCCGCAGTATTTT
D gene: TRBD2
J gene: TRBJ2-3
V gene: TRBV28
clone size: .

CDR3 protein: CASRVTRDSSTYEQYF
CDR3 DNA: TGTGCCAGCAGAGTTACCCGGGACTCATCCACCTACGAGCAGTACTTC
D gene: .
J gene: TRBJ2-7
V gene: TRBV4-2
clone size: few

CDR3 protein: CASSLWGRGSGNTIYF
CDR3 DNA: TGTGCCAGCAGTTTATGGGGGAGGGGCTCTGGAAACACCATATATTTT
D gene: .
J gene: TRBJ1-3
V gene: TRBV28
clone size: few

CDR3 protein: CASRQGQVGNTIYF
CDR3 DNA: TGTGCCAGCAGGCAGGGACAGGTGGGAAACACCATATATTTT
D gene: TRBD1
J gene: TRBJ1-3
V gene: TRBV28
clone size: once

CDR3 protein: CASELAGTYNEQFF
CDR3 DNA: TGTGCCAGCGAACTAGCGGGAACCTACAATGAGCAGTTCTTC
D gene: TRBD2
J gene: TRBJ2-1
V gene: TRBV7-9
clone size: .

CDR3 protein: CASSFGGQSSGNTIYF
CDR3 DNA: TGTGCCAGCAGTTTCGGGGGGCAGTCGTCTGGAAACACCATATATTTT
D gene: .
J gene: TRBJ1-3
V gene: TRBV28
clone size: .

CDR3 protein: CASSQVAGTNTEAFF
CDR3 DNA: TGTGCCAGCAGCCAAGTGGCGGGGACGAACACTGAAGCTTTCTTT
D gene: .
J gene: TRBJ1-1
V gene: TRBV14
clone size: .

CDR3 protein: CASSLAAGPSTDTQYF
CDR3 DNA: TGTGCCAGCAGCTTGGCCGCGGGACCTAGCACAGATACGCAGTATTTT
D gene: .
J gene: TRBJ2-3
V gene: TRBV5-4
clone size: few

CDR3 protein: CASLGTDETQYF
CDR3 DNA: TGTGCCAGCCTCGGGACTGATGAGACCCAGTACTTC
D gene: .
J gene: TRBJ2-5
V gene: TRBV5-4
clone size: .

CDR3 protein: CASRPPGEVDTQYF
CDR3 DNA: TGTGCCAGCAGGCCACCCGGAGAGGTGGATACGCAGTATTTT
D gene: .
J gene: TRBJ2-3
V gene: TRBV6-5
clone size: .

CDR3 protein: CASSPPRGAGSKF
CDR3 DNA: TGTGCCAGCAGCCCTCCGAGGGGAGCGGGATCCAAATTC
D gene: TRBD2
J gene: TRBJ2-7
V gene: TRBV28
clone size: .

CDR3 protein: CASRIAGRGNEQFF
CDR3 DNA: TGTGCCAGCCGCATAGCGGGACGAGGTAATGAGCAGTTCTTC
D gene: TRBD2
J gene: TRBJ2-1
V gene: TRBV25-1
clone size: .

CDR3 protein: CASSLQGATGELFF
CDR3 DNA: TGTGCCAGCAGCCTACAGGGGGCCACCGGGGAGCTGTTTTTT
D gene: TRBD1
J gene: TRBJ2-2
V gene: TRBV7-2
clone size: .

CDR3 protein: CASSRGVPPEAFF
CDR3 DNA: TGTGCCAGCAGCCGGGGGGTCCCCCCTGAAGCTTTCTTT
D gene: .
J gene: TRBJ1-1
V gene: TRBV11-2
clone size: .

CDR3 protein: CASSIQGQNSPLHF
CDR3 DNA: TGTGCCAGTAGTATACAGGGACAGAATTCACCCCTCCACTTT
D gene: TRBD1
J gene: TRBJ1-6
V gene: TRBV19
clone size: .

CDR3 protein: CASSLLGRVGYEQFF
CDR3 DNA: TGTGCCAGCAGCTTACTTGGGCGGGTTGGCTATGAGCAGTTCTTC
D gene: .
J gene: TRBJ2-1
V gene: TRBV7-4
clone size: .